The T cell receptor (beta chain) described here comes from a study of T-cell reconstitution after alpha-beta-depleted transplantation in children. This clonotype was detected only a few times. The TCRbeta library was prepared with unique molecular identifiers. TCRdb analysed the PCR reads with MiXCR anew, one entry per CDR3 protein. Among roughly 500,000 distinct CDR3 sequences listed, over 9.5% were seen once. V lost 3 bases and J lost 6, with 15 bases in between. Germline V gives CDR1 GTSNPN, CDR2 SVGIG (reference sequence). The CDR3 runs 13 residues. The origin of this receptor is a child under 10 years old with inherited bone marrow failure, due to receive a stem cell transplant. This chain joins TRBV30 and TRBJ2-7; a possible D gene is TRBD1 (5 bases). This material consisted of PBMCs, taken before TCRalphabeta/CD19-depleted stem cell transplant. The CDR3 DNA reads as TGTGCCTGGAGATCCAGGGCGAGGATCGAGCAGTACTTC. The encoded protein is CAWRSRARIEQYF.